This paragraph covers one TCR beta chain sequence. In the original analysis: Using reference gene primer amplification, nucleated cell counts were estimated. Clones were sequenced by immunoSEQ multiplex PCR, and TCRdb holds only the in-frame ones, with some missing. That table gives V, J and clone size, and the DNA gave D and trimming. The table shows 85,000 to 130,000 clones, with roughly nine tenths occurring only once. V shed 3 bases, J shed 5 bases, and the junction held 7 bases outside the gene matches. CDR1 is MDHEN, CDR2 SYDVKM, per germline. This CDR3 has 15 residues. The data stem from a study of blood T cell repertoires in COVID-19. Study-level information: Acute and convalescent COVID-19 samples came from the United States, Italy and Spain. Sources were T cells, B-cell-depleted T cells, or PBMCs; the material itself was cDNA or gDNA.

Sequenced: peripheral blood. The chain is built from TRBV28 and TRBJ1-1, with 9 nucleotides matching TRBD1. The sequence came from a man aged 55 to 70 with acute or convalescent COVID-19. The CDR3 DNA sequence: TGTGCCAGCAGTTTTCTAGGGACAGGGAAGACTGAAGCTTTCTTT. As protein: CASSFLGTGKTEAFF.